These T cell receptor beta chains were read from a single sample in a study of CD8 T cells in ankylosing spondylitis. One entry per CDR3 protein results from TCRdb running MiXCR on the 5' RACE reads. The sample consists of 200,000 to 300,000 distinct CDR3 sequences, 20% to 30% of them appearing once. The specimen was blood, either unsorted or a sorted T cell fraction (not recorded which). Every receptor here comes from a male donor with ankylosing spondylitis or in good health (not recorded which). The CDR3 runs from the conserved cysteine through the conserved F or W. A D gene is named only where the DNA matches it firmly. Clone size is given for some rows only: seen once, a few or many times, or a class if the clone is expanded.

size: .
D: .
J: TRBJ2-1
V: TRBV7-2
DNA: TGTGCCAGCAGCCCAAGATGGGGGAATGAGCAGTTCTTC
CDR3: CASSPRWGNEQFF

size: .
D: TRBD1
J: TRBJ2-1
V: TRBV6-1
DNA: TGTGCCAGCACCAGGACAGGGAAGGTTGGTGAGCAGTTCTTC
CDR3: CASTRTGKVGEQFF

size: .
D: .
J: TRBJ2-3
V: TRBV20-1
DNA: TGCAGTGCCTGGGCAGGCGGCGGTTTGACAGATACGCAGTATTTT
CDR3: CSAWAGGGLTDTQYF

size: many
D: .
J: TRBJ2-6
V: TRBV20-1
DNA: TGCAGTGCTAGCCTCGCGGGACCTGGGGCCAACGTCCTGACTTTC
CDR3: CSASLAGPGANVLTF

size: .
D: .
J: TRBJ1-5
V: TRBV15
DNA: TGTGCCACCAGCATAAGGACAGTGGGTCGGCCCCAGCATTTT
CDR3: CATSIRTVGRPQHF

size: few
D: .
J: TRBJ2-1
V: TRBV7-2
DNA: TGTGCCAGCAGCTTAGCACGGACCTTGAACCGGCAGTTCTTC
CDR3: CASSLARTLNRQFF

size: few
D: .
J: TRBJ2-6
V: TRBV9
DNA: TGTGCCAGCAGCGAACACAGGGCTGGGGCCAACGTCCTGACTTTC
CDR3: CASSEHRAGANVLTF

size: .
D: TRBD2
J: TRBJ2-7
V: TRBV3-1
DNA: TGTGCCACCGAATCGGGACAGAAGACTAGCGGGGGGACCTACGAGCAGTACTTC
CDR3: CATESGQKTSGGTYEQYF

size: .
D: .
J: TRBJ2-7
V: TRBV3-1
DNA: TGTGCCAGCAGCCCATCGGGTCCCCAAATCCACGAGCAGTACTTC
CDR3: CASSPSGPQIHEQYF

size: many
D: TRBD2
J: TRBJ2-1
V: TRBV6-2/TRBV6-3
DNA: TGTGCCAGCAGTTCTAGCGGGGGGCCGACCAATGAGCAGTTCTTC
CDR3: CASSSSGGPTNEQFF

size: few
D: .
J: TRBJ2-2
V: TRBV4-2
DNA: TGTGCCAGCAGCCCCCGCCCCGGGTACACCGGGGAGCTGTTTTTT
CDR3: CASSPRPGYTGELFF

size: .
D: .
J: TRBJ2-3
V: TRBV29-1
DNA: TGCAGCGTTGAGGGGGGCACAGATACGCAGTATTTT
CDR3: CSVEGGTDTQYF

size: .
D: .
J: TRBJ2-7
V: TRBV5-1
DNA: TGCGCCAGCAGCTCACCAGGGGCTCGGGGCGAGCAGTACTTC
CDR3: CASSSPGARGEQYF

size: few
D: .
J: TRBJ1-2
V: TRBV12-3/TRBV12-4
DNA: TGTGCCAGCAGTTTAGCGCGAAGGGAGGGCTACACCTTC
CDR3: CASSLARREGYTF

size: many
D: .
J: TRBJ2-7
V: TRBV29-1
DNA: TGCAGCGCTGAAGGAGGCGGTCCCGGAGAGCAGTACTTC
CDR3: CSAEGGGPGEQYF

size: .
D: TRBD1
J: TRBJ2-7
V: TRBV7-9
DNA: TGTGCCAGCAAGCTGACAGGGGAAGCGTACGAGCAGTACTTC
CDR3: CASKLTGEAYEQYF

size: few
D: .
J: TRBJ1-1
V: TRBV30
DNA: TGTGCCTGGAGTCGGCAGAACACTGAAGCTTTCTTT
CDR3: CAWSRQNTEAFF

size: .
D: .
J: TRBJ2-7
V: TRBV5-4
DNA: TGTGCCAGCAGCCATCGAACAGGGAATCGCTACGAGCAGTACTTC
CDR3: CASSHRTGNRYEQYF

size: .
D: TRBD1
J: TRBJ2-5
V: TRBV12-3/TRBV12-4
DNA: TGTGCCAGCAGTCTGGGGACAGGGGGTTTTGAGACCCAGTACTTC
CDR3: CASSLGTGGFETQYF

size: many
D: TRBD1
J: TRBJ2-7
V: TRBV28
DNA: TGTGCCAGTACAGGGGGCAGCAGGTACGAGCAGTACTTC
CDR3: CASTGGSRYEQYF

size: few
D: .
J: TRBJ2-7
V: TRBV4-1
DNA: TGCGCCAGCAGCCAAGATCGGGGCTTCTACGAGCAGTACTTC
CDR3: CASSQDRGFYEQYF

size: few
D: .
J: TRBJ2-3
V: TRBV11-2
DNA: TGTGCCAGCAGCTCATTTGGCGGCCGCACAGATACGCAGTATTTT
CDR3: CASSSFGGRTDTQYF

size: .
D: .
J: TRBJ2-7
V: TRBV7-3
DNA: TGTGCCAGCAGCCTATCAGGACAGTCCGAGCAGTACTTC
CDR3: CASSLSGQSEQYF

size: .
D: .
J: TRBJ2-1
V: TRBV10-3
DNA: TGTGCCATCACCAACCCGACAGCATCCAATGAGCAGTTCTTC
CDR3: CAITNPTASNEQFF

size: many
D: TRBD1
J: TRBJ1-1
V: TRBV20-1
DNA: TGCAGTGCTAGAGGGGACAGGTTTTTCACTGAAGCTTTCTTT
CDR3: CSARGDRFFTEAFF

size: few
D: .
J: TRBJ2-1
V: TRBV27
DNA: TGTGCCAGCAGGACAACGGGGGTCCGATGGAATGAGCAGTTCTTC
CDR3: CASRTTGVRWNEQFF

size: .
D: .
J: TRBJ2-5
V: TRBV20-1
DNA: TGCAGTCCCGCTTTAGCCCAAGAGACCCAGTACTTC
CDR3: CSPALAQETQYF

size: few
D: .
J: TRBJ2-5
V: TRBV12-3/TRBV12-4
DNA: TGTGCCAGCAGTTACGGCCTCGCGAGGGAGACCCAGTACTTC
CDR3: CASSYGLARETQYF

size: .
D: .
J: TRBJ2-7
V: TRBV6-5
DNA: TGTGCCAGCAGTTACAGAGGCGGTACCTCCTACGAGCAGTACTTC
CDR3: CASSYRGGTSYEQYF

size: .
D: .
J: TRBJ2-7
V: TRBV12-3/TRBV12-4
DNA: TGTGCCAGCAGTTTGGCAGGGGCCATCTACGAGCAGTACTTC
CDR3: CASSLAGAIYEQYF

size: many
D: .
J: TRBJ1-1
V: TRBV10-3
DNA: TGTGCCATCAGGGCAGGGACAATGAACACTGAAGCTTTCTTT
CDR3: CAIRAGTMNTEAFF

size: few
D: .
J: TRBJ2-1
V: TRBV20-1
DNA: TGCAGTGCTAGAGATCCAGGAACAGGGGAGGGCAATGAGCAGTTCTTC
CDR3: CSARDPGTGEGNEQFF

size: few
D: .
J: TRBJ2-5
V: TRBV12-3/TRBV12-4
DNA: TGTGCCAGCAGGATAGTATCCGTAGAGACCCAGTACTTC
CDR3: CASRIVSVETQYF

size: many
D: TRBD1
J: TRBJ1-3
V: TRBV5-1
DNA: TGCGCCAGCAGCTTGGTATCTGGACAGGGTGGTCGAAACACCATATATTTT
CDR3: CASSLVSGQGGRNTIYF

size: .
D: .
J: TRBJ2-5
V: TRBV7-2
DNA: TGTGCCAGCAGCTTAAGTAGGTGGGAGACCCAGTACTTC
CDR3: CASSLSRWETQYF

size: many
D: TRBD1
J: TRBJ2-7
V: TRBV20-1
DNA: TGCAGTGCCCGCTCCGGGACAGAGAAATACGAGCAGTACTTC
CDR3: CSARSGTEKYEQYF

size: few
D: .
J: TRBJ1-4
V: TRBV18
DNA: TGTGCCAGCTCACGTGACAGGAATGAAAAACTGTTTTTT
CDR3: CASSRDRNEKLFF

size: .
D: .
J: TRBJ2-2
V: TRBV6-5
DNA: TGTGCCAGCAGTTACTCACGCGACACCGGGGAGCTGTTTTTT
CDR3: CASSYSRDTGELFF

size: many
D: TRBD1
J: TRBJ2-3
V: TRBV20-1
DNA: TGCAGTGCTAGGACTGACAGGGAAAGGTCGGATACGCAGTATTTT
CDR3: CSARTDRERSDTQYF

size: many
D: .
J: TRBJ2-7
V: TRBV4-1
DNA: TGCGCCAGCAGCCAACCGGGACACCAGAGCTCCTACGAGCAGTACTTC
CDR3: CASSQPGHQSSYEQYF

size: .
D: .
J: TRBJ2-1
V: TRBV29-1
DNA: TGCAGCGTTGAGGGGGCGCCGGATGAGCAGTTCTTC
CDR3: CSVEGAPDEQFF

size: many
D: TRBD1
J: TRBJ1-2
V: TRBV7-9
DNA: TGTGCCAGCAATCGACAGGGGGCGAAGGGCTACACCTTC
CDR3: CASNRQGAKGYTF

size: few
D: .
J: TRBJ1-5
V: TRBV27
DNA: TGTGCCAGCAGTTTAGCAGGCCCCTATCAGCCCCAGCATTTT
CDR3: CASSLAGPYQPQHF

size: few
D: .
J: TRBJ2-5
V: TRBV20-1
DNA: TGCAGTGCTAGAGTAAACAGGGTCACAGAGACCCAGTACTTC
CDR3: CSARVNRVTETQYF

size: few
D: TRBD1
J: TRBJ2-6
V: TRBV6-1
DNA: TGTGCCAGCAGGGACAGGGGGCGGAGTGGGGCCAACGTCCTGACTTTC
CDR3: CASRDRGRSGANVLTF

size: .
D: TRBD1
J: TRBJ2-1
V: TRBV24-1
DNA: TGTGCCACCAGTGCGGACAGGGGAAGCAATGAGCAGTTCTTC
CDR3: CATSADRGSNEQFF

size: .
D: TRBD1
J: TRBJ2-7
V: TRBV20-1
DNA: TGCAGTGCTAGTGGTAGGGTAGGGGGACAGAAGACCTACGAGCAGTACTTC
CDR3: CSASGRVGGQKTYEQYF